This T cell receptor (beta chain) was profiled in a study of cytomegalovirus exposure and HLA in healthy donors. Though probably carrying unrecorded immune exposures, donors were nominally healthy at sampling. Whole-study results and caveats: Follow-up analysis found HLA locus-dependent TCR association rates, highest for DRB1 and lowest for HLA-C. Solely CMV serostatus was available to characterize immune exposure.

As to this clone: The antigen is unknown.

PCR involved 60 Vbeta and 13 Jbeta primers. Here immunoSEQ multiplex PCR was the method, and the copy in TCRdb shows in-frame clones only, minus some. The sample has around 130,000 clones; under 85% are singletons. Sequencing was done on a sample of PBMCs. The TCR comes from a boy aged 10-17 years in good health and CMV-seronegative.

This CDR3 reads CASSISDTYEQYF. DNA for the CDR3: TGTGCCAGTAGTATATCGGACACCTACGAGCAGTACTTC. The rearrangement uses TRBV19 and TRBJ2-7, with a weak D call TRBD1 (5 bases). The germline CDR1 and CDR2 sequences are LNHDA and SQIVND (reference sequence). Trimming took 2 bases from V and 2 from J, leaving 7 bases between them. The CDR3 spans 13 residues.